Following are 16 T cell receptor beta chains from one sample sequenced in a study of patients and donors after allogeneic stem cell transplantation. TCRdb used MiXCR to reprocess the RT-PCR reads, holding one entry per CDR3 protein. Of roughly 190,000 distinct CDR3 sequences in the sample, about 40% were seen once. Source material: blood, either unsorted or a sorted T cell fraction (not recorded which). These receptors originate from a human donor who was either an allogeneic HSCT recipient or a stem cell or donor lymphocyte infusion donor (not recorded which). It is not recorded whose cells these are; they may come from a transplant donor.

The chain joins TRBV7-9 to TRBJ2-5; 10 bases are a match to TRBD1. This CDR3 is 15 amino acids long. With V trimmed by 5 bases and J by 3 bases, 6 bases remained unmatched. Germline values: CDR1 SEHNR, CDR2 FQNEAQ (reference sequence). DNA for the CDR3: TGTGCCAGCAGCCCCGAAGGGACAGGGGAAGAGACCCAGTACTTC. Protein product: CASSPEGTGEETQYF.

CDR3 bases: TGTGCCACCAGTGCCTGGGATGTCAATCAGCCCCAGCATTTT. Protein: CATSAWDVNQPQHF. The V and J genes are TRBV24-1 and TRBJ1-5; unclear D gene. Germline CDR1 and CDR2: KGHDR and SFDVKD. The length of the CDR3 is 14 residues. V was shortened by 5 bases and J by 3 bases, with 10 bases between the two germline ends.

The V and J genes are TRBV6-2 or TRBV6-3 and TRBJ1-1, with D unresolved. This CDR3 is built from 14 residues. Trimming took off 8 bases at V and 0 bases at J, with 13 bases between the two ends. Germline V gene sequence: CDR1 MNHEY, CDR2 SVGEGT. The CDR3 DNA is TGTGCCAGCCAAAAGGACTTTCTGAACACTGAAGCTTTCTTT. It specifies CASQKDFLNTEAFF.

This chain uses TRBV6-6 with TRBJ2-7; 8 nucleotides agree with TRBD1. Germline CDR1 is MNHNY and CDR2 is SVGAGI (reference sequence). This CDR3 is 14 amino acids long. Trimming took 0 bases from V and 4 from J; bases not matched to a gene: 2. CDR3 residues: CASSYSDRAYEQYF. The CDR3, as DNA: TGTGCCAGCAGTTACTCGGACAGGGCGTACGAGCAGTACTTC.

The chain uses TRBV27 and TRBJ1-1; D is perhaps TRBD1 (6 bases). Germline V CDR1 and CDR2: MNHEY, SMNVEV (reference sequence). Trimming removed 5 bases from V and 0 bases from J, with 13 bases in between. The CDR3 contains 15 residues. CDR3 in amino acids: CASSADRPMNTEAFF. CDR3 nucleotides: TGTGCCAGCAGTGCAGACAGGCCCATGAACACTGAAGCTTTCTTT.

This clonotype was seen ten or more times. The CDR3 is CASSQGPTTEAFF. The CDR3, as DNA: TGTGCCAGCAGCCAGGGACCGACCACTGAAGCTTTCTTT. The chain combines TRBV9 with TRBJ1-1; D may be TRBD1 (5 bases). V was pared by 4 bases and J by 4 bases, with 11 bases between. Germline values: CDR1 SGDLS, CDR2 YYNGEE. The CDR3 contains 13 residues.

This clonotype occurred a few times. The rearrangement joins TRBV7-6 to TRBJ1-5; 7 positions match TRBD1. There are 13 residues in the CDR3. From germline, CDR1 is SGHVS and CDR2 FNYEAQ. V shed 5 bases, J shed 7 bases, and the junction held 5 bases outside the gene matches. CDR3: CASSPGTAQPQHF. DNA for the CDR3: TGTGCCAGCAGCCCCGGGACAGCCCAGCCCCAGCATTTT.

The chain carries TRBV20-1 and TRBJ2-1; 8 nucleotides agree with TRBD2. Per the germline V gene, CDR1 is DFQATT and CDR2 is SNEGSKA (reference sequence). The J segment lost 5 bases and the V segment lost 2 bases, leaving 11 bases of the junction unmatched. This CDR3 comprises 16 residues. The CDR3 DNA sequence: TGCAGTGCTAGAAGCGCGGCGGGAGGTAGGAACAATGAGCAGTTCTTC. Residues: CSARSAAGGRNNEQFF.

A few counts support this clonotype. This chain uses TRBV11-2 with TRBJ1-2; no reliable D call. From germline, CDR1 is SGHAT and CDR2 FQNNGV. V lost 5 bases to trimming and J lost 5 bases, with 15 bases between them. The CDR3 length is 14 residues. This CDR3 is CASSTLEVLYGYTF. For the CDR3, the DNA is TGTGCCAGCAGCACCCTGGAGGTCCTATATGGCTACACCTTC. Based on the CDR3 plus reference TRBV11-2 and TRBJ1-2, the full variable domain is EAGVAQSPRYKIIEKRQSVAFWCNPISGHATLYWYQQILGQGPKLLIQFQNNGVVDDSQLPKDRFSAERLKGVDSTLKIQPAKLEDSAVYLCASSTLEVLYGYTFGSGTRLTVV.

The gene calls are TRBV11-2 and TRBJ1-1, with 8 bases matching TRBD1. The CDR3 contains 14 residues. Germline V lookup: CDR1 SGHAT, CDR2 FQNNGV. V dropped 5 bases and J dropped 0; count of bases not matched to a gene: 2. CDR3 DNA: TGTGCCAGCAGCGAGGGACAGGTGAACACTGAAGCTTTCTTT. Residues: CASSEGQVNTEAFF.

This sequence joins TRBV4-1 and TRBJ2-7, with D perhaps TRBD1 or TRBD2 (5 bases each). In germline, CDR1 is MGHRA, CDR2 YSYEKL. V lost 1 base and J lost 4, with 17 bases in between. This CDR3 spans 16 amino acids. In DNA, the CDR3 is TGCGCCAGCAGCCAAGTCGGGACGGTTTATTGGTACGAGCAGTACTTC. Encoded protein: CASSQVGTVYWYEQYF.

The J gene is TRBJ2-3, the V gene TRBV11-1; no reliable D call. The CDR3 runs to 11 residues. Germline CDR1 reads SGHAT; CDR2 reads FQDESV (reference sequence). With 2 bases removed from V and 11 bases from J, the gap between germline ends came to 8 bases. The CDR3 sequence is CASSLSWEQYF. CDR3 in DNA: TGTGCCAGCAGCTTATCGTGGGAGCAGTATTTT.

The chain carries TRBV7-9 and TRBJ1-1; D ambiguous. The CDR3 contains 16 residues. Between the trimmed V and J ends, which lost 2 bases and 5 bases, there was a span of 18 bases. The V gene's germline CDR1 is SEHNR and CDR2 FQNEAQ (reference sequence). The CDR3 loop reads CASSLLIGPKETEAFF. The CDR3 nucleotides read TGTGCCAGCAGCTTACTTATAGGCCCCAAGGAGACTGAAGCTTTCTTT.

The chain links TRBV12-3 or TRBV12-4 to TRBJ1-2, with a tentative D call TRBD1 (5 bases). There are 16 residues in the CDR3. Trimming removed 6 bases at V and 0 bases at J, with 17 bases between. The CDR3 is CASRTSLLGANYGYTF. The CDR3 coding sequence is TGTGCCAGCAGAACTAGCCTCCTGGGGGCTAACTATGGCTACACCTTC.

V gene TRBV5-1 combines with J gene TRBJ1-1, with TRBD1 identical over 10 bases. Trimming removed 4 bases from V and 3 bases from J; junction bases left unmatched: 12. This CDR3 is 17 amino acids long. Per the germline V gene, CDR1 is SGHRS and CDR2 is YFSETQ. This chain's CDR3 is CASSSLGQGVVDTEAFF. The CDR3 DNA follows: TGCGCCAGCAGCAGCCTAGGACAGGGGGTGGTGGACACTGAAGCTTTCTTT.

The DNA for the CDR3 is TGTGCCAGCCTTAACACGGGACAGCCCCAGCATTTT. Translation: CASLNTGQPQHF. The rearrangement uses TRBV19 and TRBJ1-5; no firm D call. Deletions cut 9 bases from V and 7 bases from J, with 13 bases between. There are 12 residues in the CDR3. CDR1 is LNHDA and CDR2 is SQIVND in the germline V gene (reference sequence).